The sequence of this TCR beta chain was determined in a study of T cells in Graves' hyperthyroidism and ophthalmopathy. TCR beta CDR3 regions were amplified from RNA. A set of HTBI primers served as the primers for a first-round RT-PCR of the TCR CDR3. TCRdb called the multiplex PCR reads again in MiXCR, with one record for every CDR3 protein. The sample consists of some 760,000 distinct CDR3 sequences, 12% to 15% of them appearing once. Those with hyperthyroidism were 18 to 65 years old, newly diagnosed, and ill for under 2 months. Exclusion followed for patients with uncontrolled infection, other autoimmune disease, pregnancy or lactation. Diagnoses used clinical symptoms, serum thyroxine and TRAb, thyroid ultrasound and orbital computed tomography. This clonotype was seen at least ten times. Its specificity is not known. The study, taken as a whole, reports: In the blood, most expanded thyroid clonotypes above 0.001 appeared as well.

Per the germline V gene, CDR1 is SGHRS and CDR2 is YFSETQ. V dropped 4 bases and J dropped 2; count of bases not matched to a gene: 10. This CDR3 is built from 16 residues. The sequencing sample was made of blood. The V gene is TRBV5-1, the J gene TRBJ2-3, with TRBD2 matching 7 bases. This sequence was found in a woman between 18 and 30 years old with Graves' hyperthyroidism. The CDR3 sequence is CASSPQAGPLTDTQYF. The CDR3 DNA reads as TGCGCCAGCAGCCCTCAAGCGGGACCCCTCACAGATACGCAGTATTTT. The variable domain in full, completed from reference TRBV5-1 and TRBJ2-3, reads KAGVTQTPRYLIKTRGQQVTLSCSPISGHRSVSWYQQTPGQGLQFLFEYFSETQRNKGNFPGRFSGRQFSNSRSEMNVSTLELGDSALYLCASSPQAGPLTDTQYFGPGTRLTVL.